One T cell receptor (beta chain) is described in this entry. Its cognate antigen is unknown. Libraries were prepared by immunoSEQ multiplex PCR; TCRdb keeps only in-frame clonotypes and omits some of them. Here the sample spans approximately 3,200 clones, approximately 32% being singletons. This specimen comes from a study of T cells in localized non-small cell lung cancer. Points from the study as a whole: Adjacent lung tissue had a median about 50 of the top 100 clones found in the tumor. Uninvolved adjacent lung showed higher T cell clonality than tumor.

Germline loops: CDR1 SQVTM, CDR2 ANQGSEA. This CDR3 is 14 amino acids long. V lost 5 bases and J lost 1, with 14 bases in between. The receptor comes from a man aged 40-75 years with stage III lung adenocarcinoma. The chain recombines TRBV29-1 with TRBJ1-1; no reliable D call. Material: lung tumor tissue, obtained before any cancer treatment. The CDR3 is CSVLQSLGNTEAFF. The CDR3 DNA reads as TGCAGCGTTCTACAGTCCTTGGGGAACACTGAAGCTTTCTTT.